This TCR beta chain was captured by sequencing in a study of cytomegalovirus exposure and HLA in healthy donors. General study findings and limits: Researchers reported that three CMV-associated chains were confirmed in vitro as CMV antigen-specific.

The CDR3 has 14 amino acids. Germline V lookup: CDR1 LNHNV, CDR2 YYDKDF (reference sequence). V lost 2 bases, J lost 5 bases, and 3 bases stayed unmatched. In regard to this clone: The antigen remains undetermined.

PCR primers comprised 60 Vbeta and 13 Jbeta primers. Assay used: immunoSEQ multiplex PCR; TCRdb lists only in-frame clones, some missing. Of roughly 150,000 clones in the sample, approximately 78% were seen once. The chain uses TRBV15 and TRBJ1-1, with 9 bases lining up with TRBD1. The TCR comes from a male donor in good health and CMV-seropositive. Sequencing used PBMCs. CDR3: CATSRTTGGTEAFF. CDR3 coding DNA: TGTGCCACCAGCAGAACGACAGGGGGAACTGAAGCTTTCTTT. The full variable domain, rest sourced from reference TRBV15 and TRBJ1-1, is DAMVIQNPRYQVTQFGKPVTLSCSQTLNHNVMYWYQQKSSQAPKLLFHYYDKDFNNEADTPDNFQSRRPNTSFCFLDIRSPGLGDTAMYLCATSRTTGGTEAFFGQGTRLTVV.